Presented here are 13 T cell receptor beta chains from one specimen sequenced in a study of blood T cell repertoires in COVID-19. Sequenced by immunoSEQ multiplex PCR; TCRdb stores in-frame clones only, minus some. The data hold 100,000 to 120,000 clones, with almost 80% observed a single time. The sample comprised peripheral blood. These TCRs come from a woman at least 80 years old with active or convalescent COVID-19.

The chain is built from TRBV5-1 and TRBJ2-1; TRBD2 agrees at 11 bases. The junction had 7 bases not matched to a gene; V was cut back by 7 bases and J by 4 bases. The CDR3 runs 15 residues. Germline CDR1 SGHRS, CDR2 YFSETQ. In nucleotides, the CDR3 is TGCGCCAGCGGCCGACTAGCGGGAACGTACAATGAGCAGTTCTTC. Residues: CASGRLAGTYNEQFF. Drawing the rest from reference TRBV5-1 and TRBJ2-1, the complete variable domain is KAGVTQTPRYLIKTRGQQVTLSCSPISGHRSVSWYQQTPGQGLQFLFEYFSETQRNKGNFPGRFSGRQFSNSRSEMNVSTLELGDSALYLCASGRLAGTYNEQFFGPGTRLTVL.

The chain uses TRBV29-1 and TRBJ2-1; maybe TRBD1 (7 bases). The CDR3 spans 17 residues. Germline CDR1 reads SQVTM; CDR2 reads ANQGSEA. Trimming removed 4 bases at V and 0 bases at J, with 19 bases between. The CDR3 nucleotides read TGCAGCGTTGGGAGGGGGGACAGTTTCAGCTCCTACAATGAGCAGTTCTTC. Amino acids: CSVGRGDSFSSYNEQFF.

The chain uses TRBV7-6 and TRBJ1-3; D not resolved. The germline V gene has CDR1 SGHVS and CDR2 FNYEAQ. The CDR3 has 15 residues. Trimming cost V 1 base and J 0 bases, with 7 bases left between them. The CDR3 DNA is TGTGCCAGCAGCTTAGAAAGACACTCTGGAAACACCATATATTTT. This translates into CASSLERHSGNTIYF.

The rearrangement uses TRBV4-3 and TRBJ1-3, with no clear D. Per germline, CDR1 LGHNA and CDR2 YSLEER. The CDR3 runs 16 residues. Trimming took off 0 bases at V and 2 bases at J, with 11 bases between the two ends. CDR3 in amino acids: CASSQDLRQAGNTIYF. CDR3 sequence (DNA): TGCGCCAGCAGCCAAGATTTGCGCCAGGCTGGAAACACCATATATTTT.

This chain links TRBV7-2 with TRBJ1-2, with 9 bases matching TRBD1. V trimming: 2 bases; J trimming: 6 bases; junction bases outside the gene matches: 4. The CDR3 spans 14 residues. Per the germline V gene, CDR1 is SGHTA and CDR2 is FQGNSA. CDR3 amino acids: CASSLIDRGDGYTF. The CDR3 nucleotides are TGTGCCAGCAGCTTAATCGACAGGGGGGATGGCTACACCTTC. Full variable domain (remainder filled in from reference TRBV7-2 and TRBJ1-2): GAGVSQSPSNKVTEKGKDVELRCDPISGHTALYWYRQSLGQGLEFLIYFQGNSAPDKSGLPSDRFSAERTGGSVSTLTIQRTQQEDSAVYLCASSLIDRGDGYTFGSGTRLTVV.

In this sample, this clone turned up a few times. The chain employs TRBV14 and TRBJ2-1; 11 nucleotides agree with TRBD2. Germline-derived CDR1 and CDR2 are SGHDN and FVKESK. The trim removed 1 base at V and 9 bases at J, leaving 5 bases unmatched. The CDR3 covers 15 residues. The DNA for the CDR3 is TGTGCCAGCAGCCAAGGACTAGCGGGACGGGGTGAGCAGTTCTTC. This gives the protein CASSQGLAGRGEQFF.

The rearrangement uses TRBV2 and TRBJ1-1, with TRBD1 as a possible D gene (6 bases). This CDR3 is built from 14 residues. V was pared by 5 bases and J by 0 bases, with 10 bases between. Germline CDR1 SNHLY, CDR2 FYNNEI. CDR3 protein: CASSPDSMNTEAFF. CDR3 DNA: TGTGCCAGCAGTCCGGACAGCATGAACACTGAAGCTTTCTTT.

This clone was seen a few times. The chain joins TRBV4-2 to TRBJ2-1; 11 nucleotides agree with TRBD2. The CDR3 loop spans 17 amino acids. The germline gives CDR1 LGHNA, CDR2 YNFKEQ. V shed 4 bases, J shed 4 bases, and the junction held 9 bases outside the gene matches. CDR3 in DNA: TGTGCCAGCAGCCGAGACCCGGGACTAGCGGAGTACAATGAGCAGTTCTTC. This codes for CASSRDPGLAEYNEQFF.

The V call is TRBV24-1, the J call TRBJ2-2; 7 bases agree with TRBD1. Germline V CDR1 and CDR2: KGHDR, SFDVKD. The junction had 7 bases not matched to a gene; V was cut back by 0 bases and J by 7 bases. This CDR3 has 16 residues. CDR3 in amino acids: CATSDLEGAQSGELFF. As DNA, the CDR3 is TGTGCCACCAGTGATTTGGAGGGGGCGCAAAGCGGGGAGCTGTTTTTT.

The chain combines TRBV2 with TRBJ2-3; TRBD1 matches 7 bases. There are 14 residues in the CDR3. Germline assignment: CDR1 SNHLY and CDR2 FYNNEI. Trimming took 6 bases from V and 1 from J; bases not matched to a gene: 4. CDR3 sequence (DNA): TGTGCCAGCAGCGCAGACAGGGGCACAGATACGCAGTATTTT. This sequence encodes CASSADRGTDTQYF.

The V and J genes are TRBV5-1 and TRBJ1-1, with 9 bases lining up with TRBD1. The CDR3 consists of 14 residues. Germline loops: CDR1 SGHRS, CDR2 YFSETQ. J gave up 1 base and V 4 bases, and 2 bases lay outside the gene matches. CDR3 bases: TGCGCCAGCAGCGGGGACAGGGCGAACACTGAAGCTTTCTTT. This encodes CASSGDRANTEAFF.

CDR3 in amino acids: CASRDRATSYEQYF. The CDR3 DNA follows: TGTGCCAGCCGGGACAGAGCGACCTCCTACGAGCAGTACTTC. The rearrangement links TRBV2 to TRBJ2-7; the match to TRBD1 covers 7 bases. The germline gives CDR1 SNHLY, CDR2 FYNNEI. CDR3 length: 14 amino acids. Losses at the gene ends were 8 bases for V and 0 bases for J; bases not matched to a gene: 7.

This clone has more than one count but fewer than ten. V and J are TRBV10-3 and TRBJ1-2, with D maybe TRBD1 (5 bases). The CDR3 contains 14 residues. Germline V gene data show CDR1 as ENHRY and CDR2 as SYGVKD. V was shortened by 5 bases and J by 4 bases, with 14 bases between the two germline ends. DNA for the CDR3: TGTGCCATCAGTTCGGTGGGGCCTCGCTATGGCTACACCTTC. As protein: CAISSVGPRYGYTF.